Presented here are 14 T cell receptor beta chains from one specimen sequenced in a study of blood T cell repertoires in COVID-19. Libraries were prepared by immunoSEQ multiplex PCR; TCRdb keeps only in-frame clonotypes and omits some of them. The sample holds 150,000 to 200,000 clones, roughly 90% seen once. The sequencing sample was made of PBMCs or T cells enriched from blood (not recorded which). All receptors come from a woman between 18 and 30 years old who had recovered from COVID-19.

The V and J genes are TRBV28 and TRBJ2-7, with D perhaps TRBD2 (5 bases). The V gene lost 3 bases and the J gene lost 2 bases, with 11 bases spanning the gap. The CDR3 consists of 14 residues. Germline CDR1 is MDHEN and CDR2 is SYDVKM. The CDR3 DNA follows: TGTGCCAGCAGTTTGGCGGGTCCAACCTACGAGCAGTACTTC. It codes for CASSLAGPTYEQYF.

The CDR3 DNA is TGTGCCACCAGCACAGGGACATCGAACACTGAAGCTTTCTTT. It specifies CATSTGTSNTEAFF. The chain employs TRBV15 and TRBJ1-1, with D perhaps TRBD1 (6 bases). Looked up from germline, CDR1 is LNHNV and CDR2 is YYDKDF (reference sequence). The V and J ends lost 4 bases and 1 base respectively, with 10 bases between them. The CDR3 sequence is 14 residues long.

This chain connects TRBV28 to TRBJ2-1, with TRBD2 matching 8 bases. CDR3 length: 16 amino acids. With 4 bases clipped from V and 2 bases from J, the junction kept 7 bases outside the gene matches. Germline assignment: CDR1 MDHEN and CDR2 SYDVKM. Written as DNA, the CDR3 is TGTGCCAGCAGTTCACGGACTAGCCAAGCCTACAATGAGCAGTTCTTC. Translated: CASSSRTSQAYNEQFF.

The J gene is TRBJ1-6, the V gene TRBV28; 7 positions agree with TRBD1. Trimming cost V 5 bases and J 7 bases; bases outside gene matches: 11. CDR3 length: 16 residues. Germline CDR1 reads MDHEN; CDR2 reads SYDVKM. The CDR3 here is CASSEATGWWNSPLHF. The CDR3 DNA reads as TGTGCCAGCAGTGAAGCGACAGGGTGGTGGAATTCACCCCTCCACTTT.

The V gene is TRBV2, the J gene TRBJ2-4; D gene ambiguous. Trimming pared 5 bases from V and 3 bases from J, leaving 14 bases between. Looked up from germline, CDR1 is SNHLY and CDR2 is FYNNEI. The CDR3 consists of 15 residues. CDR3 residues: CASSPIPGIKNIQYF. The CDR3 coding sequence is TGTGCCAGCAGTCCTATCCCAGGTATCAAAAACATTCAGTACTTC. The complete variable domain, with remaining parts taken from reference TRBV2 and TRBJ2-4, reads EPEVTQTPSHQVTQMGQEVILRCVPISNHLYFYWYRQILGQKVEFLVSFYNNEISEKSEIFDDQFSVERPDGSNFTLKIRSTKLEDSAMYFCASSPIPGIKNIQYFGAGTRLSVL.

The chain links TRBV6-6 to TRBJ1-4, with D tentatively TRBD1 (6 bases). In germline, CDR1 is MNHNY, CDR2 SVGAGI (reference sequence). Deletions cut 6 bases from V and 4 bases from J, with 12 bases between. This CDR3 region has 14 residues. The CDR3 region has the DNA TGTGCCAGCAGGGGGGGGCTTCATAATGAAAAACTGTTTTTT. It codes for CASRGGLHNEKLFF.

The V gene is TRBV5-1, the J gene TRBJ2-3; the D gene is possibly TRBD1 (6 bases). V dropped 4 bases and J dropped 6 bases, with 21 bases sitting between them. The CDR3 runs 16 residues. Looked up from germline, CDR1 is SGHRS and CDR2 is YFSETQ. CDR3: CASSVGPGGQGDTQYF. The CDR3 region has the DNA TGCGCCAGCAGCGTCGGACCAGGTGGCCAGGGGGATACGCAGTATTTT.

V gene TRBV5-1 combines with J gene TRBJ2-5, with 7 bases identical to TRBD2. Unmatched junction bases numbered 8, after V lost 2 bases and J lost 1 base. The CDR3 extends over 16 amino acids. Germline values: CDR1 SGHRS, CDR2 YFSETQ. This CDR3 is CASSFRQGGLQETQYF. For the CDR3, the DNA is TGCGCCAGCAGCTTTCGGCAGGGAGGGCTCCAAGAGACCCAGTACTTC.

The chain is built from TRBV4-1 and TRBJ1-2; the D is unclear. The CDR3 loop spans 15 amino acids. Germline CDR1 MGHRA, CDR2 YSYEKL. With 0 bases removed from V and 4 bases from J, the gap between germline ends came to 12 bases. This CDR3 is CASSQETATIYGYTF. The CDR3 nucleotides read TGCGCCAGCAGCCAAGAAACAGCAACCATCTATGGCTACACCTTC.

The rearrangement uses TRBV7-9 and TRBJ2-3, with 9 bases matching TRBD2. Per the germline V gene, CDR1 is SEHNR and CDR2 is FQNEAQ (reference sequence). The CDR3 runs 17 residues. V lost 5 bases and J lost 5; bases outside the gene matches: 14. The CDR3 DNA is TGTGCCAGCAGCCCAAATCTCCTAGCGGGGAAGGGAGATACGCAGTATTTT. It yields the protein CASSPNLLAGKGDTQYF.

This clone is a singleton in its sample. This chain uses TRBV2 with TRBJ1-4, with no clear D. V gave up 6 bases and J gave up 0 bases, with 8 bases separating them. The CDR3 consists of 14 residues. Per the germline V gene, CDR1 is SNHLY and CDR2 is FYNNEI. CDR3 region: CASRRQATNEKLFF. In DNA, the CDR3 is TGTGCCAGCAGGAGGCAAGCAACTAATGAAAAACTGTTTTTT.

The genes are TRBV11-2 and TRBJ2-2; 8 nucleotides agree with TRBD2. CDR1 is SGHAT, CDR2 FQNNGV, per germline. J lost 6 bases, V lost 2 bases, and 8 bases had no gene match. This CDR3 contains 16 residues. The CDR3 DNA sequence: TGTGCCAGCAGCTTAAAGTTTCAGCGGGAGTCCGGGGAGCTGTTTTTT. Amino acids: CASSLKFQRESGELFF.

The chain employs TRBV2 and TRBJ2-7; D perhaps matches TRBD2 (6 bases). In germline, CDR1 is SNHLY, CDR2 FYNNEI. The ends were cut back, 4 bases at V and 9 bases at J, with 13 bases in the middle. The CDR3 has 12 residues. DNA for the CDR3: TGTGCCAGCAGTGCCGGGGGTAGCGGGCAGTACTTC. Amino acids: CASSAGGSGQYF.

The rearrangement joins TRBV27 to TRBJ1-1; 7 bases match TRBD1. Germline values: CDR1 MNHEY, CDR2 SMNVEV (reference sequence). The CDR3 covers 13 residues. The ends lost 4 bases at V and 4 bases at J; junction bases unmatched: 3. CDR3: CASSSGGSTEAFF. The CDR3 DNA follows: TGTGCCAGCAGTTCAGGGGGAAGCACTGAAGCTTTCTTT.